Listed here are 14 T cell receptor beta chains from one sample, sequenced in a study of tumor-infiltrating lymphocytes in primary liver carcinoma. Co-extraction of both nucleic acids (RNA and DNA) used roughly 19-33 mg of unsorted bulk tissue. Total RNA (roughly 540 ng) served as template for TCR beta cDNA synthesis primed by a constant-region primer. Amplification in three nested multiplex PCR rounds with slightly modified ARM-PCR gave rise to TCR beta libraries. For roughly 10 cycles apiece, the opening two PCR rounds ran with TRBV1-TRBV30 forward primers and a C-beta reverse primer. MiXCR, applied by TCRdb to the multiplex PCR reads, yields one record per CDR3 protein. The table includes some 180,000 distinct CDR3 sequences, over 80% detected once. What was sequenced was tumor tissue from primary liver carcinoma. These receptors were taken from a man in his forties with primary liver carcinoma and hepatitis B virus infection.

As for this clonotype: One end of the junction varies from germline; a read error may be responsible. This rearrangement joins TRBV11-2 to TRBJ2-1; D unclear. There are 14 residues in the CDR3. In germline, CDR1 is SGHAT, CDR2 FQNNGV. This chain's CDR3 is CDSSLLGFDNEQFF. Written as DNA, the CDR3 is TGTGACAGCAGCTTGTTGGGGTTCGACAACGAGCAATTCTTC.

With respect to this clonotype: The CDR3 end shows no conserved phenylalanine or tryptophan, and so a read error is likely. The V gene is TRBV29-1, the J gene TRBJ2-2, with D perhaps being TRBD1 or TRBD2 (5 bases each). Per the germline V gene, CDR1 is SQVTM and CDR2 is ANQGSEA. The CDR3 has 12 amino acids. V lost 6 bases, J lost 7 bases, and 12 bases lay in between. The CDR3 DNA sequence: TGCAGCGTGCATGAGGGGAGCGGGGAGCTGTTTTCT. This codes for CSVHEGSGELFS.

Regarding this clonotype: Germline is not matched at one junction end, which may reflect a read error. The chain is built from TRBV5-1 and TRBJ2-2, with D possibly matching TRBD2 (5 bases). The length of the CDR3 is 16 residues. CDR1 and CDR2 (germline): SGHRS, YFSETQ. The CDR3 nucleotides are TGCGTCAGCAGCTTGCTGGGCAGGATCCGCACCGGGGAACTGTTTTTT. It translates to CVSSLLGRIRTGELFF.

This clonotype has only one observation. At one end, the junction sequence differs from germline, possibly due to a read error. The chain employs TRBV28 and TRBJ2-7; 8 bases agree with TRBD1. Germline lookup yields CDR1 MDHEN and CDR2 SYDVKM. The CDR3 contains 15 residues. The CDR3 loop is CASSLGRGRFHEHYF. CDR3 nucleotide sequence: TGTGCCAGCAGTTTAGGCAGGGGGCGCTTTCACGAGCATTACTTC.

Note on this clonotype: As the CDR3 is not closed by the conserved phenylalanine or tryptophan, this likely results from a read error. The chain combines TRBV11-1 with TRBJ2-7, with a weak D call TRBD2 (5 bases). Germline V CDR1 and CDR2: SGHAT, FQDESV (reference sequence). The CDR3 extends over 15 amino acids. The CDR3 region has the DNA TGTGACAGCAGCTTAACGGGATTGGGAGAATACGAGCAGTACATC. Protein: CDSSLTGLGEYEQYI.

Many counts were recorded for this clonotype. V gene TRBV30 combines with J gene TRBJ1-3, with D possibly TRBD1 on 6 matching bases. CDR3 length equals 14 residues. The germline CDR1 and CDR2 sequences are GTSNPN and SVGIG (reference sequence). V was clipped by 1 base and J by 0 bases, with 7 bases between them. This CDR3 reads CAWSETGSGNTIYF. CDR3 DNA: TGTGCCTGGAGTGAGACAGGCTCTGGAAACACCATATATTTT.

V gene TRBV6-5 combines with J gene TRBJ1-1; the D is unclear. The CDR3 is 12 amino acids. V lost 6 bases, J lost 10 bases, and 15 bases lay in between. Germline loops: CDR1 MNHEY, CDR2 SVGAGI. The CDR3 DNA reads as TGTGCCAGCAGGGGAACAGCGAGGAGAGCTTTCTTT. Amino acid sequence: CASRGTARRAFF.

This clonotype appeared once. This CDR3 fails to terminate in the conserved phenylalanine or tryptophan, so it likely reflects a read error. The gene calls are TRBV2 and TRBJ2-3; no clear D. The CDR3 consists of 13 residues. The V end was cut by 6 bases, the J end by 5 bases, with 12 bases between. CDR1 and CDR2 from the germline V gene are SNHLY and FYNNEI. DNA for the CDR3: TGTGCCAGCAGCGCCTACCTAGGAGATACGCAGTATCTT. As protein: CASSAYLGDTQYL.

Regarding this clonotype: No conserved phenylalanine or tryptophan ends this CDR3, so it is likely a read error. This chain uses TRBV4-3 with TRBJ2-1; D gene unclear. Germline loops: CDR1 LGHNA, CDR2 YSLEER. This CDR3 is 12 amino acids long. The V end was cut by 6 bases, the J end by 3 bases, with 6 bases between. CDR3: CASSGHYNEQFL. The CDR3 DNA is TGCGCCAGCAGTGGCCACTACAATGAGCAGTTCTTA.

About this clonotype: As the CDR3 is not closed by the conserved phenylalanine or tryptophan, this likely results from a read error. V is TRBV4-1 and J is TRBJ2-3; D is ambiguous. The V end was cut by 7 bases, the J end by 2 bases, with 7 bases between. The CDR3 contains 12 residues. CDR1 and CDR2 (germline): MGHRA, YSYEKL. Written as DNA, the CDR3 is TGCGCCAGCAATGGAAACACAGATACGCAGTATTTG. It codes for CASNGNTDTQYL.

About this clonotype itself: A much larger clone sits a single nucleotide away, making a read error possible. CDR3 DNA: TGCGCCAGCACTTCATGGGCCACTAGCGTGAGTCGGGCAGATACGCAGTATTTT. It encodes CASTSWATSVSRADTQYF. The V call is TRBV5-1, the J call TRBJ2-3, with 7 bases that match TRBD2. The CDR3 runs 18 residues. The junction had 20 bases not matched to a gene; V was cut back by 6 bases and J by 4 bases. Germline CDR1 and CDR2: SGHRS and YFSETQ.

With respect to this clonotype: Germline and junction disagree at one end, which may indicate a read error. The chain carries TRBV14 and TRBJ2-1, with 8 bases that match TRBD2. Germline-derived CDR1 and CDR2 are SGHDN and FVKESK. The CDR3 runs to 16 residues. The CDR3 sequence is CASRSERAGVKNEKFF. Written as DNA, the CDR3 is TGTGCCAGCAGGAGTGAAAGAGCGGGAGTGAAAAATGAGAAGTTCTTC.

This clonotype came up a few times. V gene TRBV4-1 combines with J gene TRBJ2-7; the D call may be TRBD1 or TRBD2 (5 bases each). The V and J ends lost 4 bases and 0 bases respectively, with 19 bases between them. From germline, CDR1 is MGHRA and CDR2 YSYEKL. This CDR3 is built from 17 residues. The CDR3 nucleotides are TGCGCCAGCAGCCGTGGGGGACGACAGAGGCTCTCCTACGAGCAGTACTTC. It yields the protein CASSRGGRQRLSYEQYF.

As concerns this clonotype: This may arise from a read error, as a much more abundant clone is one base away. CDR3 in amino acids: CASSSGLGLGETQYF. CDR3 DNA: TGTGCCAGCAGCTCGGGACTAGGATTAGGCGAGACCCAGTACTTC. The chain recombines TRBV7-3 with TRBJ2-5, with TRBD2 identical over 8 bases. V lost 4 bases and J lost 5; bases outside the gene matches: 9. The CDR3 sequence is 15 residues long. Looked up from germline, CDR1 is SGHTA and CDR2 is FQGTGA.